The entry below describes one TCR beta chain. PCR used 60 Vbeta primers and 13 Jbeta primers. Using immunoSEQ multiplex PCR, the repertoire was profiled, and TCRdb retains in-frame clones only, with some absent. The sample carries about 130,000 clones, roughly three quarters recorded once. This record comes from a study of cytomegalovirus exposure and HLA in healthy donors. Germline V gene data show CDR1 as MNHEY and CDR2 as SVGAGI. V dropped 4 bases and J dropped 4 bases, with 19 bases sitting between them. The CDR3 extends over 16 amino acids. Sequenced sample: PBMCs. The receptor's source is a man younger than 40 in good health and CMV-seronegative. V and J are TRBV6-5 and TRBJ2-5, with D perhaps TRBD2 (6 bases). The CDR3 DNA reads TGTGCCAGCAGTTCCCTCGGGGGTGGAAGTGGAGAGACCCAGTACTTC. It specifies CASSSLGGGSGETQYF.